Presented here are 30 T cell receptor beta chains from one specimen sequenced in a study of cytomegalovirus exposure and HLA in healthy donors. The study ran its PCR with 60 Vbeta and 13 Jbeta primers. TCRdb's table, derived via immunoSEQ multiplex PCR, lists solely in-frame clones and lacks some. The sample has 65,000 to 90,000 clones, 60% to 85% seen once. Sequenced sample: PBMCs. All receptors derive from a man in his 70s in good health and CMV-seronegative.

This clone has more than one count but fewer than ten. The rearrangement links TRBV5-1 to TRBJ1-1; D is unresolved. The length of the CDR3 is 15 residues. Germline V gene lookup returns CDR1 SGHRS and CDR2 YFSETQ. The ends were cut back, 4 bases at V and 2 bases at J, with 15 bases in the middle. CDR3 DNA sequence: TGCGCCAGCAGCCCGGTGTATAGTAGAAACACTGAAGCTTTCTTT. Amino acid sequence: CASSPVYSRNTEAFF.

This chain's CDR3 is CASSLPGEPNTEAFF. For the CDR3, the DNA is TGTGCCAGCAGCCTCCCCGGGGAACCGAACACTGAAGCTTTCTTT. This chain links TRBV7-2 with TRBJ1-1; D call uncertain. V lost 5 bases to trimming and J lost 1 base, with 14 bases between them. Germline V gene data show CDR1 as SGHTA and CDR2 as FQGNSA. The CDR3 runs to 15 residues. Variable domain in full (rest from reference TRBV7-2 and TRBJ1-1): GAGVSQSPSNKVTEKGKDVELRCDPISGHTALYWYRQSLGQGLEFLIYFQGNSAPDKSGLPSDRFSAERTGGSVSTLTIQRTQQEDSAVYLCASSLPGEPNTEAFFGQGTRLTVV.

This chain's CDR3 is CASSTRTGGTLNTEAFF. In DNA, the CDR3 is TGTGCCAGCTCAACCCGGACAGGGGGGACTCTCAACACTGAAGCTTTCTTT. The chain couples TRBV18 to TRBJ1-1; 10 bases match TRBD1. Germline trimming cut 5 bases from V and 2 bases from J; bases unmatched to any gene: 11. The CDR3 has 17 residues. CDR1 and CDR2 (germline): KGHSH, LQKENI.

The gene calls are TRBV30 and TRBJ2-7, with D possibly being TRBD1 (5 bases). Trimming pared 2 bases from V and 3 bases from J, leaving 17 bases between. This CDR3 contains 15 residues. Germline V CDR1 and CDR2: GTSNPN, SVGIG (reference sequence). The CDR3, as DNA: TGTGCCTGGAGTTCTCCCCGCAGGGCTAACTACGAGCAGTACTTC. The encoded protein is CAWSSPRRANYEQYF.

This chain joins TRBV5-1 and TRBJ2-5; D possibly corresponds to TRBD1 (6 bases). V lost 2 bases and J lost 4, with 12 bases in between. The CDR3 is made up of 14 amino acids. From germline, CDR1 is SGHRS and CDR2 YFSETQ. The CDR3 is CASSLGGGAETQYF. As DNA, the CDR3 is TGCGCCAGCAGCTTAGGTGGGGGCGCAGAGACCCAGTACTTC.

V and J are TRBV19 and TRBJ1-2; the match to TRBD1 covers 10 bases. The length of the CDR3 is 14 residues. CDR1 and CDR2 (germline): LNHDA, SQIVND (reference sequence). V trimming: 6 bases; J trimming: 3 bases; junction bases outside the gene matches: 4. CDR3 nucleotides: TGTGCCAGTAGAGAGACAGGGGGCTACTATGGCTACACCTTC. Translating gives CASRETGGYYGYTF.

The chain is built from TRBV11-2 and TRBJ2-5; maybe TRBD1 (6 bases). The V gene lost 3 bases and the J gene lost 1 base, with 12 bases spanning the gap. CDR3 size: 15 residues. Germline V CDR1 and CDR2: SGHAT, FQNNGV. CDR3 DNA sequence: TGTGCCAGCAGCTTGGGTACAGGGACCCAAGAGACCCAGTACTTC. Translated: CASSLGTGTQETQYF.

This chain connects TRBV19 to TRBJ1-5; the D is unclear. The V and J ends lost 3 bases and 0 bases respectively, with 6 bases between them. In germline, CDR1 is LNHDA, CDR2 SQIVND (reference sequence). The CDR3 consists of 14 residues. The CDR3 DNA reads as TGTGCCAGTAGTATTCAGGATAGCAATCAGCCCCAGCATTTT. This sequence encodes CASSIQDSNQPQHF.

The chain carries TRBV7-8 and TRBJ1-1, with unresolved D. This CDR3 contains 12 residues. Germline V CDR1 and CDR2: SGHVS, FQNEAQ. The ends were cut back, 3 bases at V and 3 bases at J, with 5 bases in the middle. CDR3 nucleotides: TGTGCCAGCAGCTTTACAGACACTGAAGCTTTCTTT. As protein: CASSFTDTEAFF. Filled out from reference TRBV7-8 and TRBJ1-1, the complete variable domain reads GAGVSQSPRYKVAKRGQDVALRCDPISGHVSLFWYQQALGQGPEFLTYFQNEAQLDKSGLPSDRFFAERPEGSVSTLKIQRTQQEDSAVYLCASSFTDTEAFFGQGTRLTVV.

The chain joins TRBV30 to TRBJ1-2, with D perhaps matching TRBD1 (6 bases). Trimming removed 5 bases from V and 0 bases from J, with 10 bases in between. From germline, CDR1 is GTSNPN and CDR2 SVGIG (reference sequence). The CDR3 covers 13 residues. The CDR3: CAWDRQANYGYTF. The CDR3 bases are TGTGCCTGGGATCGACAGGCTAACTATGGCTACACCTTC.

The count of this clone is one. The gene calls are TRBV5-1 and TRBJ2-1; 8 bases line up with TRBD2. Trimming cost V 0 bases and J 0 bases; bases outside gene matches: 11. CDR1 is SGHRS and CDR2 is YFSETQ in the germline V gene. The CDR3 extends over 19 amino acids. The CDR3 DNA sequence: TGCGCCAGCAGCTTGGCCGGGTACCGCGGGACTAGCTCCTACAATGAGCAGTTCTTC. Protein sequence: CASSLAGYRGTSSYNEQFF.

The rearrangement uses TRBV18 and TRBJ1-1; D uncertain. The CDR3 totals 13 residues. From germline, CDR1 is KGHSH and CDR2 LQKENI. Trimming took off 9 bases at V and 0 bases at J, with 11 bases between the two ends. In nucleotides, the CDR3 is TGTGCCAGTAGCGAAGGACTGAACACTGAAGCTTTCTTT. Translated, it gives CASSEGLNTEAFF.

The chain employs TRBV7-9 and TRBJ1-2, with D perhaps TRBD1 (5 bases). The CDR3 length is 12 residues. V lost 5 bases to trimming and J lost 6 bases, with 10 bases between them. The V gene's germline CDR1 is SEHNR and CDR2 FQNEAQ (reference sequence). CDR3 DNA sequence: TGTGCCAGCAGCCGGAGCAGGGATGGCTACACCTTC. Protein sequence: CASSRSRDGYTF.

The chain joins TRBV9 to TRBJ2-5, with 11 bases lining up with TRBD2. CDR3 length equals 15 residues. V shed 3 bases, J shed 3 bases, and the junction held 4 bases outside the gene matches. In germline, CDR1 is SGDLS, CDR2 YYNGEE. CDR3 region: CASSAQGLAEETQYF. The CDR3, as DNA: TGTGCCAGCAGCGCCCAGGGACTAGCGGAAGAGACCCAGTACTTC.

Comments on this clone: This sample also contains other DNA sequences that code for the same CDR3. The V and J genes are TRBV15 and TRBJ1-2; D is unresolved. With 0 bases removed from V and 2 bases from J, the gap between germline ends came to 7 bases. The CDR3 has 14 residues. Germline V lookup: CDR1 LNHNV, CDR2 YYDKDF (reference sequence). CDR3 region: CATSRDRGNYGYTF. The DNA of the CDR3 is TGTGCCACCAGCAGAGATCGGGGAAACTATGGCTACACCTTC.

This chain uses TRBV7-9 with TRBJ1-2; D uncertain. Trimming pared 3 bases from V and 7 bases from J, leaving 6 bases between. This CDR3 is built from 11 residues. Germline lookup yields CDR1 SEHNR and CDR2 FQNEAQ (reference sequence). This chain's CDR3 is CASSFSGGYTF. The CDR3 DNA is TGTGCCAGCAGCTTCTCGGGTGGCTACACCTTC.

This chain connects TRBV5-4 to TRBJ2-3, with 7 positions matching TRBD1. Germline CDR1 reads SGHNT; CDR2 reads YYREEE (reference sequence). V dropped 0 bases and J dropped 4; count of bases not matched to a gene: 20. The CDR3 loop spans 20 amino acids. Written as DNA, the CDR3 is TGTGCCAGCAGCTTGGCCTTTCGGACAGGTTTAATCACTGTGTCAGATACGCAGTATTTT. Encoded protein: CASSLAFRTGLITVSDTQYF.

The V and J genes are TRBV28 and TRBJ2-7; the match to TRBD1 covers 9 bases. Germline V lookup: CDR1 MDHEN, CDR2 SYDVKM. The V gene end was trimmed by 6 bases and the J gene end by 2 bases; junction bases not matched to a gene: 5. The CDR3 covers 14 residues. CDR3 amino acids: CASRPTGGPYEQYF. The CDR3 nucleotides read TGTGCCAGCAGGCCGACAGGGGGTCCCTACGAGCAGTACTTC.

The J gene is TRBJ2-5, the V gene TRBV11-2, with TRBD2 matching 7 bases. This CDR3 spans 13 amino acids. Germline CDR1 is SGHAT and CDR2 is FQNNGV. V lost 1 base to trimming and J lost 5 bases; unmatched junction nucleotides: 1. Here the CDR3 DNA reads TGTGCCAGCAGCTTAGGGACTAGGGAGACCCAGTACTTC. This translates into CASSLGTRETQYF.

The J gene is TRBJ2-2, the V gene TRBV30, with 8 bases fitting TRBD1. V shed 0 bases and J 5 bases; nucleotides not matched to a gene: 8. The length of the CDR3 is 16 residues. CDR1 GTSNPN and CDR2 SVGIG come from the germline V gene (reference sequence). CDR3 DNA sequence: TGTGCCTGGAGTGTTCTCAGGGGGCCGGATACCGGGGAGCTGTTTTTT. It specifies CAWSVLRGPDTGELFF.

The gene calls are TRBV5-1 and TRBJ1-1; D might be TRBD1 (6 bases). Germline loops: CDR1 SGHRS, CDR2 YFSETQ. V was shortened by 3 bases and J by 1 base, with 19 bases between the two germline ends. The CDR3 has 17 amino acids. The CDR3 loop is CASSYRQAFTENTEAFF. In DNA, the CDR3 is TGCGCCAGCAGCTACCGACAGGCTTTCACAGAGAACACTGAAGCTTTCTTT.

Here the CDR3 reads CASSYSGTGETEAFF. As DNA, the CDR3 is TGTGCCAGCAGTTACTCCGGGACAGGCGAAACTGAAGCTTTCTTT. This chain connects TRBV6-5 to TRBJ1-1; 8 bases are a match to TRBD1. This CDR3 comprises 15 residues. After removal of 0 bases from V and 5 bases from J, the junction contained 5 bases not matched to a gene. CDR1 is MNHEY, CDR2 SVGAGI, per germline.

The rearrangement links TRBV12-5 to TRBJ2-3; weak D call: TRBD2 (7 bases). Between the trimmed V and J ends, which lost 3 bases and 3 bases, there was a span of 19 bases. The CDR3 runs 17 residues. CDR1 and CDR2 (germline): LGHNT, FRNRAP. The CDR3 here is CASGLSAGAFSTDTQYF. The CDR3 nucleotides are TGTGCTAGTGGTTTATCGGCGGGGGCTTTTTCGACAGATACGCAGTATTTT.

The rearrangement joins TRBV19 to TRBJ2-3, with D possibly being TRBD2 (6 bases). The CDR3 covers 16 residues. Trimming stripped 5 bases from V and 4 bases from J, with 19 bases between. Germline V gives CDR1 LNHDA, CDR2 SQIVND (reference sequence). The CDR3 reads CASSSPRLDKADTQYF. The CDR3 DNA follows: TGTGCCAGTAGTTCACCCCGACTAGATAAGGCAGATACGCAGTATTTT.

The chain couples TRBV5-1 to TRBJ2-5; D is possibly TRBD1 (6 bases). The J call could be wrong; TRBJ2-7 is a better fit for the DNA end. There are 13 residues in the CDR3. The V gene's germline CDR1 is SGHRS and CDR2 YFSETQ. The CDR3 coding sequence is TGCGCCAGCAGCTGGGACATCTCCTACGAGCAGTACTTC. This sequence encodes CASSWDISYEQYF.

This clone was recorded only once. The chain links TRBV11-2 to TRBJ2-1; the match to TRBD2 covers 7 bases. The CDR3 extends over 13 amino acids. Germline V gives CDR1 SGHAT, CDR2 FQNNGV. V lost 7 bases and J lost 2; bases outside the gene matches: 2. The CDR3 loop reads CASTGTTYNEQFF. The CDR3 bases are TGTGCCAGCACCGGGACTACCTACAATGAGCAGTTCTTC. Drawing the rest from reference TRBV11-2 and TRBJ2-1, the complete variable domain is EAGVAQSPRYKIIEKRQSVAFWCNPISGHATLYWYQQILGQGPKLLIQFQNNGVVDDSQLPKDRFSAERLKGVDSTLKIQPAKLEDSAVYLCASTGTTYNEQFFGPGTRLTVL.

The gene calls are TRBV28 and TRBJ1-1, with a possible D match to TRBD1 (5 bases). Germline CDR1 MDHEN, CDR2 SYDVKM. CDR3 length: 15 residues. V lost 8 bases, J lost 1 base, and 17 bases lay in between. CDR3 residues: CASAEAGGGNTEAFF. DNA for the CDR3: TGTGCCAGCGCAGAGGCAGGCGGGGGGAACACTGAAGCTTTCTTT.

The chain couples TRBV18 to TRBJ1-5; tentative D call: TRBD1 (6 bases). The V end was cut by 2 bases, the J end by 1 base, with 21 bases between. CDR3 length: 19 amino acids. Germline CDR1 KGHSH, CDR2 LQKENI. CDR3 coding DNA: TGTGCCAGCTCACCAGGGGCGGGGGCATCCTTTAGGAGCAATCAGCCCCAGCATTTT. Its translation: CASSPGAGASFRSNQPQHF.

This clone appeared a few times. The V and J genes are TRBV7-2 and TRBJ1-5, with D tentatively TRBD1 (6 bases). Trimming pared 3 bases from V and 7 bases from J, leaving 16 bases between. Germline-derived CDR1 and CDR2 are SGHTA and FQGNSA. CDR3 size: 15 residues. The CDR3 protein is CASSFRRGAEQPQHF. Here the CDR3 DNA reads TGTGCCAGCAGCTTTCGCCGGGGGGCGGAACAGCCCCAGCATTTT.

The V call is TRBV19, the J call TRBJ1-4; TRBD1 matches at 10 bases. Germline assignment: CDR1 LNHDA and CDR2 SQIVND (reference sequence). The junction had 14 bases not matched to a gene; V was cut back by 10 bases and J by 6 bases. This CDR3 is 16 amino acids long. CDR3 region: CATESRDRGWHEKLFF. The CDR3 region has the DNA TGTGCCACCGAGTCCCGGGACAGGGGTTGGCATGAAAAACTGTTTTTT. Combining the CDR3 with reference TRBV19 and TRBJ1-4 gives the whole variable domain DGGITQSPKYLFRKEGQNVTLSCEQNLNHDAMYWYRQDPGQGLRLIYYSQIVNDFQKGDIAEGYSVSREKKESFPLTVTSAQKNPTAFYLCATESRDRGWHEKLFFGSGTQLSVL.